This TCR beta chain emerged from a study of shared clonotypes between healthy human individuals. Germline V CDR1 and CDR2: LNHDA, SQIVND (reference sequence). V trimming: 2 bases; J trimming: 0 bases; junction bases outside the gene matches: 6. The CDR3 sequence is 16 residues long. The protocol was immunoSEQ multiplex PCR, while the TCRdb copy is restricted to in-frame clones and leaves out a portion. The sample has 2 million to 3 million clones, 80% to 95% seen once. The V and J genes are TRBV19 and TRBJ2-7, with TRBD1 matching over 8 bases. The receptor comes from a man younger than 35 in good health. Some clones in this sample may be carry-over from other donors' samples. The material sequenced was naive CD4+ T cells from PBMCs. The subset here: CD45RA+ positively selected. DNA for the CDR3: TGTGCCAGTAGTATAAAAAGGCAGGGGGCCTCCTACGAGCAGTACTTC. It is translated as CASSIKRQGASYEQYF. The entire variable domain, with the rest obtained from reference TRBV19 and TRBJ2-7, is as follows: DGGITQSPKYLFRKEGQNVTLSCEQNLNHDAMYWYRQDPGQGLRLIYYSQIVNDFQKGDIAEGYSVSREKKESFPLTVTSAQKNPTAFYLCASSIKRQGASYEQYFGPGTRLTVT.